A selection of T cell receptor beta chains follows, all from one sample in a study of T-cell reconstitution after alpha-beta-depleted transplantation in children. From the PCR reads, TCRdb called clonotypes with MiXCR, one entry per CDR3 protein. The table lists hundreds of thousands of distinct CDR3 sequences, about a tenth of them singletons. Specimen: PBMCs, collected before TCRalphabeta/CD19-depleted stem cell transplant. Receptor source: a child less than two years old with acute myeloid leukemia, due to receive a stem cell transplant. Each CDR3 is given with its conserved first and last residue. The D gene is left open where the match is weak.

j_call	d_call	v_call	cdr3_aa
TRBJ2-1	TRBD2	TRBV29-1	CSVYLAGGRAALQFF
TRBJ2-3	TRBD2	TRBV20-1	CSARRITSGRPTDTQYF
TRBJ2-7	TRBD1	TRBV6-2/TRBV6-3	CASKTGQYLSYEQYF
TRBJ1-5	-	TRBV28	CASRQFLGQAYNQPQHF
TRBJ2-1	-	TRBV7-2	CASSLVMSVHSYNEQFF
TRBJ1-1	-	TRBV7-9	CASSLPGKNTEAFF
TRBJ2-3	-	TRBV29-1	CSAPSGLGTDTQYF
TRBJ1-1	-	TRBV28	CASSLRGLVGGSTEAFF
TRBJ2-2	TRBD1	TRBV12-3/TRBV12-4	CASRPGQGIGELFF
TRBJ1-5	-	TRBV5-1	CASSFGAGGNQPQHF
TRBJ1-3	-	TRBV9	CASSVVGNGHSGNTIYF
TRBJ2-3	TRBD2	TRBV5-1	CASSLIAGEADTQYF
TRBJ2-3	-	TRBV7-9	CASSQGGSDTQYF
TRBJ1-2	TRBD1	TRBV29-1	CSVESRDSHLANYGYTF
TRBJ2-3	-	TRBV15	CATRSSTDTQYF
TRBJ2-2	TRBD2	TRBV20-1	CSARTSGGGELFF
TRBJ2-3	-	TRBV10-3	CAISEGLGAADTQYF
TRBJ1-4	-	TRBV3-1	CASSQDWRRNEKLFF
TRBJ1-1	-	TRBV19	CASSIGQNTEAFF
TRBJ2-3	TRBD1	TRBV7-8	CASSFPGQGTDTQYF
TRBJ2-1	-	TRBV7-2	CASSLAATEQFF
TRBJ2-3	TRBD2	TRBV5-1	CASSLLLRGEGDTQYF
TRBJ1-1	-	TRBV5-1	CASSGRTEMNTEAFF
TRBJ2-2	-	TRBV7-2	CASSLGQSAGELFF
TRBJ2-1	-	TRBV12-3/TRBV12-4	CAVIGKSGNEQFF
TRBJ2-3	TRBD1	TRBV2	CASRQGVTDTQYF
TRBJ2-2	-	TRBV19	CASLRDRGTGELFF
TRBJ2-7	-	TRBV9	CASSVTQAQGEQYF
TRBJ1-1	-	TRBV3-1	CASSQVNRQRTNTEAFF
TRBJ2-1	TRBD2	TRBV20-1	CSARSFGTTYNEQFF
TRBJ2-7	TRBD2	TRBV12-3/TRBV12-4	CASSLMLAGSYVQYF
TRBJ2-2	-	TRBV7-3	CASSSTPSSGELFF
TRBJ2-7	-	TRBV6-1	CASRPPRGGSSYEQYF
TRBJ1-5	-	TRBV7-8	CASSFGGQQPQHF
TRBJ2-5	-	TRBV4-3	CASQGGKETQYF
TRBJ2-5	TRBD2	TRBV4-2	CASSQDGSGRGAETQYF
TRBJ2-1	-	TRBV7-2	CASREGTPTPSYNEQFF